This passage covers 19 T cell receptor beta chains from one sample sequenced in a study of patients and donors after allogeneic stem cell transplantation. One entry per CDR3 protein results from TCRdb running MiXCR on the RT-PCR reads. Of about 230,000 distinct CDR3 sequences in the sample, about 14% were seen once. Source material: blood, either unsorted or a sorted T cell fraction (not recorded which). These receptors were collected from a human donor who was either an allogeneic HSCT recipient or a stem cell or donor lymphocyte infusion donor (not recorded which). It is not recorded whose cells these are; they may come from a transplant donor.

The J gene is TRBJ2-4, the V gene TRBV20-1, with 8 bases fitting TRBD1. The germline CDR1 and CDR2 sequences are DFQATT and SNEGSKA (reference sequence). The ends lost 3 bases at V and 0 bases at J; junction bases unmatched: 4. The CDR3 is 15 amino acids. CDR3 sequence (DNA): TGCAGTGCTAGCGGGGACAGGATAGCCAAAAACATTCAGTACTTC. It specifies CSASGDRIAKNIQYF.

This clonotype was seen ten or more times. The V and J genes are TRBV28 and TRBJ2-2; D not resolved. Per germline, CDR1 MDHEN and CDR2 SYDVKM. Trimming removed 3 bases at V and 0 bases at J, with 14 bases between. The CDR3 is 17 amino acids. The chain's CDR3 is CASSFFGVDANTGELFF. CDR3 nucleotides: TGTGCCAGCAGTTTTTTTGGGGTGGACGCGAACACCGGGGAGCTGTTTTTT. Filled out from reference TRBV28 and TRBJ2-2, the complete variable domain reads DVKVTQSSRYLVKRTGEKVFLECVQDMDHENMFWYRQDPGLGLRLIYFSYDVKMKEKGDIPEGYSVSREKKERFSLILESASTNQTSMYLCASSFFGVDANTGELFFGEGSRLTVL.

CDR3 DNA sequence: TGTGCCAGCAGCTTCGGACGGGCAGGTCAGCCCCAGCATTTT. This encodes CASSFGRAGQPQHF. The V and J genes are TRBV3-1 and TRBJ1-5, with D hard to call. The CDR3 has 14 amino acids. Trimming took 5 bases from V and 6 from J, leaving 14 bases between them. Germline-derived CDR1 and CDR2 are LGHDT and YNNKEL (reference sequence).

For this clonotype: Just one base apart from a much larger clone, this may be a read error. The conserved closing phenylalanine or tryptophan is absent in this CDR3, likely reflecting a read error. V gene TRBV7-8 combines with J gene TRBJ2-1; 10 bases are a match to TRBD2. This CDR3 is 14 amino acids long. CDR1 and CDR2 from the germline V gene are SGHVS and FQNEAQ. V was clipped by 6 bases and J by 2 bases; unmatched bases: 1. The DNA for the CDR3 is TGTGCCAGCAGGAGCGGGAGGGCCTACAATGAGCAGTTCTCC. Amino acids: CASRSGRAYNEQFS.

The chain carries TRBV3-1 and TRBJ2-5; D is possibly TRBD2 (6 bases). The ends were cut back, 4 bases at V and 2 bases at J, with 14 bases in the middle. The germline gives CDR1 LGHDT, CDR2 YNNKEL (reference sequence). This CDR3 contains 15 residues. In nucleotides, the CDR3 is TGTGCCAGCAGCCCGGCGACTAGACTTCAAGAGACCCAGTACTTC. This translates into CASSPATRLQETQYF.

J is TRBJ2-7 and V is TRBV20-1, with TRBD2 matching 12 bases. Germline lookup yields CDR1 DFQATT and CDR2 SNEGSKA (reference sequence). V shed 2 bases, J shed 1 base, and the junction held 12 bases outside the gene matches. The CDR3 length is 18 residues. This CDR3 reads CSARSPELTSGSSYEQYF. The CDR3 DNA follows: TGCAGTGCTAGATCACCCGAGCTGACTAGCGGGAGTTCCTACGAGCAGTACTTC.

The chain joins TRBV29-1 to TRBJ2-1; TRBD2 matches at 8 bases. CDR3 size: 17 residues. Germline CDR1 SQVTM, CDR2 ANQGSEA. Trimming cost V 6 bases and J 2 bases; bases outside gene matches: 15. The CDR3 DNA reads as TGCAGCGTCAGGGGCAGAAAAACGGGAGGGACCTACAATGAGCAGTTCTTC. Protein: CSVRGRKTGGTYNEQFF.

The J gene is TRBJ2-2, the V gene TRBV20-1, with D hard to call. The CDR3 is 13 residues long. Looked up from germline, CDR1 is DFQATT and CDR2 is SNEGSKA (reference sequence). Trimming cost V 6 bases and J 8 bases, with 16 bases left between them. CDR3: CSATRHARGELFF. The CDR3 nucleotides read TGCAGTGCCACCCGACACGCCCGGGGGGAGCTGTTTTTT.

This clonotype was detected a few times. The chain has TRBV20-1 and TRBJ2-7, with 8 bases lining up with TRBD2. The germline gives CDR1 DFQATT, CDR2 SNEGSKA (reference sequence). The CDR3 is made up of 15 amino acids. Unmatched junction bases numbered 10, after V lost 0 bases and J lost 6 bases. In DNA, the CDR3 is TGCAGTGCTAGAGATACTCGCGGGGGGTATTCCGAGCAGTACTTC. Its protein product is CSARDTRGGYSEQYF.

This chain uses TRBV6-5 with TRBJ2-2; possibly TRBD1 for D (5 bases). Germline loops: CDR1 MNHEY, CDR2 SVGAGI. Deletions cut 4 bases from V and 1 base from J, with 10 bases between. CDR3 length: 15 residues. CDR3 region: CASSSLTENTGELFF. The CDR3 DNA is TGTGCCAGCAGTTCTTTGACAGAGAACACCGGGGAGCTGTTTTTT.

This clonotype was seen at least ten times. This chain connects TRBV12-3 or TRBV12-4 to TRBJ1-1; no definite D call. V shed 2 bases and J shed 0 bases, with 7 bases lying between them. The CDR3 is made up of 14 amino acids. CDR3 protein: CASSLRPMNTEAFF. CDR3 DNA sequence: TGTGCCAGCAGTTTAAGACCTATGAACACTGAAGCTTTCTTT.

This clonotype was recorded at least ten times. CDR3 protein: CASRRDGDSGNTIYF. CDR3 DNA sequence: TGTGCCAGCAGGCGGGACGGAGATTCTGGAAACACCATATATTTT. This chain connects TRBV12-3 or TRBV12-4 to TRBJ1-3; a weak D match, TRBD1 (5 bases). The V and J ends lost 6 bases and 1 base respectively, with 13 bases between them. There are 15 residues in the CDR3.

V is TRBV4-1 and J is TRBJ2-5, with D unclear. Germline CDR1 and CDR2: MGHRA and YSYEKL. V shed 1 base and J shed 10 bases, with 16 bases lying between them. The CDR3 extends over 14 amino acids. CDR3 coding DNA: TGCGCCAGCAGCCAAGTCTTGGGTTTCACCGGCCAGTACTTC. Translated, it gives CASSQVLGFTGQYF.

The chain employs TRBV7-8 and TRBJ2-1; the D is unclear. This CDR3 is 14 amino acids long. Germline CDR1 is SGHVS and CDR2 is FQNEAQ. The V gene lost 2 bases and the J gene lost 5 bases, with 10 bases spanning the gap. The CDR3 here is CASSLFGSDNEQFF. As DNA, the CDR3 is TGTGCCAGCAGCTTATTTGGGTCGGACAATGAGCAGTTCTTC.

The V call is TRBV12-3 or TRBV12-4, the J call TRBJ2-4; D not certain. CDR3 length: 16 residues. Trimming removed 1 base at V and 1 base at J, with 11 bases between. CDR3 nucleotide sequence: TGTGCCAGCAGTTTAGGGGTCCTGGTGGCCAAAAACATTCAGTACTTC. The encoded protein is CASSLGVLVAKNIQYF.

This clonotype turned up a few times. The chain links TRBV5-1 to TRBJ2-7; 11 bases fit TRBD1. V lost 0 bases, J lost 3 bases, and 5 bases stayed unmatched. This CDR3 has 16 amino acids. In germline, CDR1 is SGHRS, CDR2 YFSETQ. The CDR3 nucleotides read TGCGCCAGCAGCTTGGTTCCCGGGACAGGGGGCTACGAGCAGTACTTC. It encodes CASSLVPGTGGYEQYF.

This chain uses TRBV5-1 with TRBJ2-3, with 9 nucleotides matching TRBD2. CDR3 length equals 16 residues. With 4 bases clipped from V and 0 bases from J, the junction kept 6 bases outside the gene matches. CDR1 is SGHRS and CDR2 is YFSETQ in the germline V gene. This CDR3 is CASSRNSGGSTDTQYF. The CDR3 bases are TGCGCCAGCAGCCGAAATAGCGGGGGTAGCACAGATACGCAGTATTTT.

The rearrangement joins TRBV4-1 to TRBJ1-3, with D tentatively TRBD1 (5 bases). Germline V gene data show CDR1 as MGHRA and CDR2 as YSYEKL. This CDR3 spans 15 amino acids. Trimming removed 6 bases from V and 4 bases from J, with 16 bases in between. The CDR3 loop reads CASRLTPGIGNTIYF. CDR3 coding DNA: TGCGCCAGCAGATTAACTCCAGGGATCGGAAACACCATATATTTT.

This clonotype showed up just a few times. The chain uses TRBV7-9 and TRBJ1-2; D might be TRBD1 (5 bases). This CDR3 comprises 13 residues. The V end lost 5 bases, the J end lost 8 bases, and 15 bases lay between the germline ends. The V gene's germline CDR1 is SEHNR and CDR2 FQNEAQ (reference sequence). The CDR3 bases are TGTGCCAGCAGCCGTCGACAGACGTCAGGCTACACCTTC. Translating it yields CASSRRQTSGYTF.